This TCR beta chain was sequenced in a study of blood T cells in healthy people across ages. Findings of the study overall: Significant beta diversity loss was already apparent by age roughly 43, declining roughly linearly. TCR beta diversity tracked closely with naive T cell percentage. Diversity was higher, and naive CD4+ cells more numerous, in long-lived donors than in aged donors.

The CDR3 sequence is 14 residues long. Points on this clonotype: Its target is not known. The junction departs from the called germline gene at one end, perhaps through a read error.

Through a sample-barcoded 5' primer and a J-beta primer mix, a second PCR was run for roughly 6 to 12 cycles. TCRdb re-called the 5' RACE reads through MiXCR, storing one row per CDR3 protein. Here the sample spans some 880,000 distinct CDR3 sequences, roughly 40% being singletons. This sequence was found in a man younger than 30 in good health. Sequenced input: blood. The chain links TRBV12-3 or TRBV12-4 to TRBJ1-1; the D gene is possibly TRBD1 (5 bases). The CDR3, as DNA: TGTGCCGGCAGTATCGGGGGGGGAACCACTGAAGCTTTCTTT. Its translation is CAGSIGGGTTEAFF.